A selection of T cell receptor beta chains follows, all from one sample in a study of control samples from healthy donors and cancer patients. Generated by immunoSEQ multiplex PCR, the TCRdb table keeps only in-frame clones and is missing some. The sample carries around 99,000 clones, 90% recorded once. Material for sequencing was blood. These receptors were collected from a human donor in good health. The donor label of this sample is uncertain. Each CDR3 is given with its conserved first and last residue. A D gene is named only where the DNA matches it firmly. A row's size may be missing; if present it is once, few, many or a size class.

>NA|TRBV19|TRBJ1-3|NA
TGTGCCAGTAGTATAGATGAGGGGCTCGGAAACACCATATATTTT
CASSIDEGLGNTIYF
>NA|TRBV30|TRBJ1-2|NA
TGTGCCTGGAGTGTCAGCCTAAACTATGGCTACACCTTC
CAWSVSLNYGYTF
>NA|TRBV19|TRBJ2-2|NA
TGTGCCAGTAGACCTAGAGGCACCGGGGAGCTGTTTTTT
CASRPRGTGELFF
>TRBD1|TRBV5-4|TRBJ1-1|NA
TGTGCCAGCAGCCGGAATTCCGGGACAGCAAATGAAGCTTTCTTT
CASSRNSGTANEAFF
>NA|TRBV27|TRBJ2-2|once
TGTGCCAGCAGCGCAGGGGTCAACACCGGGGAGCTGTTTTTT
CASSAGVNTGELFF
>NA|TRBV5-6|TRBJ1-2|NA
TGTGCCAGCAGCTTGGGGGGGCAGAGCTATGGCTACACCTTC
CASSLGGQSYGYTF
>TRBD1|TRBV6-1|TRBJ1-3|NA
TGTGCCAGCAGTGAAGCGCTTCTAGGGACAGGGGGGAACACCATATATTTT
CASSEALLGTGGNTIYF
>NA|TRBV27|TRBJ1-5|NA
TGTGCCAGCAGTTTAAGGGGGACTCTTAGCAATCAGCCCCAGCATTTT
CASSLRGTLSNQPQHF
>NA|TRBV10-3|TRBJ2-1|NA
TGTGCCATCAGTGAGTCGGCAGGGAATGAGCAGTTCTTC
CAISESAGNEQFF
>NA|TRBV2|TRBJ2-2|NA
TGTGCCAGCAATTATCAGCGGAACACCGGGGAGCTGTTTTTT
CASNYQRNTGELFF
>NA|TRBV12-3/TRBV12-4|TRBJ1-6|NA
TGTGCCAGCAGTTTCCATTTGCCACCCCTCCACTTT
CASSFHLPPLHF
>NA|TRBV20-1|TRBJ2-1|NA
TGCAGTGCAAGACGGCCCCCCGAGCAGTTCTTC
CSARRPPEQFF
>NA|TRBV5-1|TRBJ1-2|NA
TGCGCCAGCAGCTTGGAGGTGCAGTTCTATGGCTACACCTTC
CASSLEVQFYGYTF
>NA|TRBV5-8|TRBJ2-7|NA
TGTGCCAGCAGCTTTTACGGTAGCTCCTACGAGCAGTACTTC
CASSFYGSSYEQYF
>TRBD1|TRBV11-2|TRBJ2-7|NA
TGTGCCAGCAGCTTGGACAGGGGCGAGCAGTACTTC
CASSLDRGEQYF
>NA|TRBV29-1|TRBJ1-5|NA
TGCAGCGTTGGGGAAGGGGTTGAGCGCAATCAGCCCCAGCATTTT
CSVGEGVERNQPQHF
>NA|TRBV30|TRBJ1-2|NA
TGTGCCTGGAGCTCAAACGGCTATGGCTACACCTTC
CAWSSNGYGYTF
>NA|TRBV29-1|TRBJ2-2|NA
TGCAGCGTTGAAAGACAGAGTCCCGGGGAGCTGTTTTTT
CSVERQSPGELFF
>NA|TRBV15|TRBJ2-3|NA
TGTGCCACCAGCAGATACCCACCAGGGACCACAGATACGCAGTATTTT
CATSRYPPGTTDTQYF
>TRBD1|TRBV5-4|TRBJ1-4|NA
TGTGCCAGCAGTCAAGAAGGGGGACAGGGAAGAAAACTGTTTTTT
CASSQEGGQGRKLFF
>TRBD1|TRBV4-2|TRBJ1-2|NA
TGTGCCAGCAGCCAAGAAGGGACAGGGGCGTATGGCTACACCTTC
CASSQEGTGAYGYTF
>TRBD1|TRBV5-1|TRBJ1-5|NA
TGCGCCAGCAGCGCGGGACAGGGCGGTAATCAGCCCCAGCATTTT
CASSAGQGGNQPQHF
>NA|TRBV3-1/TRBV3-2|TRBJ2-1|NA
TGTGCCAGCAGCCAAGCGGGCTACAATGAGCAGTTCTTC
CASSQAGYNEQFF
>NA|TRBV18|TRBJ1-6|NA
TGTGCCAGCTCAACGGAGGGGGGGAGACTCAATTCACCCCTCCACTTT
CASSTEGGRLNSPLHF
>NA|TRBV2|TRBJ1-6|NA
TGTGCCAGCAGTTTGACACTTCCCCTCCACTTT
CASSLTLPLHF
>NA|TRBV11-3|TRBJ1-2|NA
TGTGCCAGCAGACAAACAGGGTGTGGCTACACCTTC
CASRQTGCGYTF
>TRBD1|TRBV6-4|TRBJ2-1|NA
TGTGCCAGCAGTGACTCGAGGGGGCCACACAATGAGCAGTTCTTC
CASSDSRGPHNEQFF
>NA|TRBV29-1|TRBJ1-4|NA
TGCAGCGTCGCAGGGGCCTCTACACAAAAACTGTTTTTT
CSVAGASTQKLFF
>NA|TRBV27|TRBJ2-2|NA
TGTGCCAGCAGTTTTTCCGGGGCCGGGGAGCTGTTTTTT
CASSFSGAGELFF
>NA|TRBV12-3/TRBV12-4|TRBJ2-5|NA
TGTGCCAGCAGTCTCGACGGGAAAGAGACCCAGTACTTC
CASSLDGKETQYF
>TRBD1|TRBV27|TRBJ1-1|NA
TGTGCCAGCAGTTTAGAGGCAGGGGGTGAAGCTTTCTTT
CASSLEAGGEAFF
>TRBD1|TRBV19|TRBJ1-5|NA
TGTGCCAGTAGCCCCCATGGGACAGGGAATCAGCCCCAGCATTTT
CASSPHGTGNQPQHF
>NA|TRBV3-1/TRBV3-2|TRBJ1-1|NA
TGTGCCAGCAGCCTGAGGGGGACTGAAGCTTTCTTT
CASSLRGTEAFF
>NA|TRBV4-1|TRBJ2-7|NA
TGCGCCAGCAGCCAAGTTGAGGGCCATGCCTACGAGCAGTACTTC
CASSQVEGHAYEQYF
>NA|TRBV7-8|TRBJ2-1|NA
TGTGCCAGCAGCTGGAACAATGAGCAGTTCTTC
CASSWNNEQFF
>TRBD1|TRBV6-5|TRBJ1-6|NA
TGTGCCAGCGGGGGGACAGGGTTTAGATATTCACCCCTCCACTTT
CASGGTGFRYSPLHF
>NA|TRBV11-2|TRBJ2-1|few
TGTGCCAGCAGCTTAAGCCCCCGGAGCTCCTACAATGAGCAGTTCTTC
CASSLSPRSSYNEQFF
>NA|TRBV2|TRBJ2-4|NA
TGTGCCAGCAGCGAGGGACAAGACAACATTCAGTACTTC
CASSEGQDNIQYF
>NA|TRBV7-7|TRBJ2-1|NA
TGTGCCAGCAGCGAATCCCCCCCAACAGGAAACAATGAGCAGTTCTTC
CASSESPPTGNNEQFF
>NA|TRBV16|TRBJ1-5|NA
TGTGCCAGCAGCCAATCGGGGGGCGCGGGTCAGCCCCAGCATTTT
CASSQSGGAGQPQHF
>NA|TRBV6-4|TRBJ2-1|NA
TGTGCCAGCAGTGTCGCGCAGGGGGAGGCTAATGAGCAGTTCTTC
CASSVAQGEANEQFF
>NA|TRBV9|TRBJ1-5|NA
TGTGCCAGCAGCGTAGGGGTTGCGCGCAATCAGCCCCAGCATTTT
CASSVGVARNQPQHF
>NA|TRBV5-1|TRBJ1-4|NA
TGCGCCAGCAGCCCAGCCCAACAGGGAGTGAGTGAAAAACTGTTTTTT
CASSPAQQGVSEKLFF
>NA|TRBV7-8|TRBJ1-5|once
TGTGCCAGCAGCCGCAGGTTTTCTCAGCCCCAGCATTTT
CASSRRFSQPQHF
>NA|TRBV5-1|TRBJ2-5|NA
TGCGCCAGCAGCTTGGCTCAAGGATATGATCAAGAGACCCAGTACTTC
CASSLAQGYDQETQYF
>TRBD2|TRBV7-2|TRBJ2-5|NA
TGTGCCAGCAGCTTAGAGAGCGGGGGGCGCCGGACTGAGACCCAGTACTTC
CASSLESGGRRTETQYF
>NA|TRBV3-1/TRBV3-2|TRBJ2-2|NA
TGTGCCAGCAGCCGCAATATACGCGGTCTCAGGATGAACACCGGGGAGCTGTTTTTT
CASSRNIRGLRMNTGELFF
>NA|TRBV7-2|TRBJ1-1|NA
TGTGCCAGCAGCTTAGCAGACTCGGGTTACTATCGGAACACTGAAGCTTTCTTT
CASSLADSGYYRNTEAFF
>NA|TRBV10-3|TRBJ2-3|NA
TGTGCCATCAGACCCCCAGTGGAAGATACGCAGTATTTT
CAIRPPVEDTQYF
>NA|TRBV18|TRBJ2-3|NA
TGTGCCAGCTCACCCGGGAGTCCGGGGGATACGCAGTATTTT
CASSPGSPGDTQYF
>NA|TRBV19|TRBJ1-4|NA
TGTGCCAGCCCCGGCCATAGAAGTAAAAAACTGTTTTTT
CASPGHRSKKLFF
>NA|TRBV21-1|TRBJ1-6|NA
TGTGCCAGCAGCAAACAACCATTT
CASSKQPF
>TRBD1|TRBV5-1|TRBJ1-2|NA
TGCGCCAGCAGCTGGGGCGACAGGGACTCTGGCTACACCTTC
CASSWGDRDSGYTF
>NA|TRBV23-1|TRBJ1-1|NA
TGCGCCAGCAGTCCCGCTTGGCCTAAAGGGCCATCAGTAACTGAAGCTTTCTTT
CASSPAWPKGPSVTEAFF
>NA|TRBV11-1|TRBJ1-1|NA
TGTGCCAGCAGCTCAGCGCGGGGGGGGACAAACACTGAAGCTTTCTTT
CASSSARGGTNTEAFF
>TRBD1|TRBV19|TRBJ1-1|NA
TGTGCCAGTAGTACGGACAGGGACACTGAAGCTTTCTTT
CASSTDRDTEAFF
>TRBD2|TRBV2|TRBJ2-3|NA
TGTGCCAGCTCTCTAGCGGGGGAAGATACGCAGTATTTT
CASSLAGEDTQYF
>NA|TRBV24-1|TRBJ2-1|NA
TGTGCCACCAGTGACCCTTCGTCTCCGGGGCAAAATAGCTCCTACAATGAGCAGTTCTTC
CATSDPSSPGQNSSYNEQFF
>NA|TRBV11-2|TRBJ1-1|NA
TGTGCCAGCACGAGTCGGGGGCCCCTTCAGAACACTGAAGCTTTCTTT
CASTSRGPLQNTEAFF